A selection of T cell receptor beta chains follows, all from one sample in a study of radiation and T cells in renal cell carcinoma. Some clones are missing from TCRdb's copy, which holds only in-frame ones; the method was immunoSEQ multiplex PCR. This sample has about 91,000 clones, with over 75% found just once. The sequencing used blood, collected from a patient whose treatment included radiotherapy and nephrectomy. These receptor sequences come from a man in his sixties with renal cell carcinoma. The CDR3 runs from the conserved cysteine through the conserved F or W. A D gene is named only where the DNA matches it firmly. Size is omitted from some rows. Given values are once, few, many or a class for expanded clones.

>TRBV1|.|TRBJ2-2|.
TGCACCAGCAAGTATCCCCCGGGCACCGGGGAGCTGTTTTTT
CTSKYPPGTGELFF
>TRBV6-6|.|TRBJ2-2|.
TGTGCCAGGTTTACCGGGGAGCTGTTTTTT
CARFTGELFF
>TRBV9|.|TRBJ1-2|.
TGTGCCAGCAGCGTAGTGGGAGACCTTAGCTATGGCTACACCTTC
CASSVVGDLSYGYTF
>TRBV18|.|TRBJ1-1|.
TGTGCCAGCTCAGTAACAGAGAACACTGAAGCTTTCTTT
CASSVTENTEAFF
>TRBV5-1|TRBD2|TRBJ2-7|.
TGCGCCAGCAGCTTCAGCGGGACCACCTACGAGCAGTACTTC
CASSFSGTTYEQYF
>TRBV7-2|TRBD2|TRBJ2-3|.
TGTGCCAGCAGCTTAATGGGGAGGGGATCAGATACGCAGTATTTT
CASSLMGRGSDTQYF
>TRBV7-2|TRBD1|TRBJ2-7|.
TGTGCCAGCAGCTTATGGTCCGGACAGGGTGTACACGAGCAGTACTTC
CASSLWSGQGVHEQYF
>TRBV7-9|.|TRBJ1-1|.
TGTGCCAGCAGCTTAGAAAAAGGGACTGAAGCTTTCTTT
CASSLEKGTEAFF
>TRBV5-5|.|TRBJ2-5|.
TGTGCCAGCAGCTTACGATCTTGGGGAGAGACCCAGTACTTC
CASSLRSWGETQYF
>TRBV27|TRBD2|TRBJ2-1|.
TGTGCCAGCAGTTTAGGCCCCGGGACTAGCGGGGGATTGCGCATCTCCTACAATGAGCAGTTCTTC
CASSLGPGTSGGLRISYNEQFF
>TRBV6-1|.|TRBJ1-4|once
TGTGCCAGCAGTGAGTCGTCGGTCACAAATGAAAAACTGTTTTTT
CASSESSVTNEKLFF
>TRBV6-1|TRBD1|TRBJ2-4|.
TGTGCCAGCAGGACAGGGAACGGGAACATTCAGTACTTC
CASRTGNGNIQYF